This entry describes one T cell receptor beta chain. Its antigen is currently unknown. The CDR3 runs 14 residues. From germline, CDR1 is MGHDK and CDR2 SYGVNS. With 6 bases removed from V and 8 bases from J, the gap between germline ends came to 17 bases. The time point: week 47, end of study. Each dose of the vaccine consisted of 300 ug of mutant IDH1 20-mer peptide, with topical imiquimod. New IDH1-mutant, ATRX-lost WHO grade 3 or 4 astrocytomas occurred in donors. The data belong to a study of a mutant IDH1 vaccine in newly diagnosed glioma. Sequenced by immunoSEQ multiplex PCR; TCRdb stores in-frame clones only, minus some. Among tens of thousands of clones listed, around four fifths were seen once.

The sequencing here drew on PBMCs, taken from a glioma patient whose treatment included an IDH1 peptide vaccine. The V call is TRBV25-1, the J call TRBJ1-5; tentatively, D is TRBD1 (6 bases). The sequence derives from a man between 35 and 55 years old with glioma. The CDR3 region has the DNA TGTGCCAGCAGCCATCGACCAGGGGCAGAGCCCCAGCATTTT. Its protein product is CASSHRPGAEPQHF.